This passage covers 28 T cell receptor beta chains from one sample sequenced in a study of blood T cell repertoires in COVID-19. TCRdb's copy holds only in-frame clones and misses some; the assay was immunoSEQ multiplex PCR. Among 200,000 to 250,000 clones listed, approximately 80% were seen once. Material: PBMCs or T cells enriched from blood (not recorded which). Source of these receptors: a man aged 55 to 70 who had recovered from COVID-19.

V and J are TRBV2 and TRBJ2-1; TRBD2 agrees at 8 bases. The germline CDR1 and CDR2 sequences are SNHLY and FYNNEI. Unmatched junction bases numbered 4, after V lost 8 bases and J lost 1 base. This CDR3 region has 14 residues. The CDR3 is CASQRGTSYNEQFF. The DNA of the CDR3 is TGTGCCAGCCAGCGGGGGACGTCCTACAATGAGCAGTTCTTC.

The V and J genes are TRBV10-3 and TRBJ2-2; 11 nucleotides agree with TRBD1. The trim removed 4 bases at V and 5 bases at J, leaving 3 bases unmatched. The CDR3 is 15 residues long. Per the germline V gene, CDR1 is ENHRY and CDR2 is SYGVKD. The CDR3 reads CAISGGQGETGELFF. CDR3 nucleotides: TGTGCCATCAGTGGGGGACAGGGGGAGACCGGGGAGCTGTTTTTT.

This chain links TRBV6-5 with TRBJ1-6, with D possibly being TRBD1 (5 bases). The CDR3 loop spans 15 amino acids. Germline V CDR1 and CDR2: MNHEY, SVGAGI. V lost 2 bases to trimming and J lost 10 bases, with 15 bases between them. The CDR3 reads CASSYQSGIGSPLHF. The CDR3 DNA follows: TGTGCCAGCAGTTACCAGTCAGGGATTGGATCACCCCTCCACTTT.

The chain is built from TRBV4-2 and TRBJ2-1; 8 bases are a match to TRBD1. CDR3 size: 13 residues. Germline V lookup: CDR1 LGHNA, CDR2 YNFKEQ. The V segment lost 1 base and the J segment 12 bases; nucleotides outside the gene matches: 5. The CDR3 DNA reads as TGTGCCAGCAGCCAAGCACAGGGGGTATGGCAGTTCTTC. It translates to CASSQAQGVWQFF.

This clone was picked up one time. V usage is TRBV5-1 and J usage is TRBJ2-7, with TRBD1 identical over 10 bases. Trimming removed 3 bases from V and 3 bases from J; junction bases left unmatched: 6. This CDR3 is 15 amino acids long. Germline V gene sequence: CDR1 SGHRS, CDR2 YFSETQ. This CDR3 is CASSSPGQGIYEQYF. DNA for the CDR3: TGCGCCAGCAGCTCACCGGGACAGGGGATCTACGAGCAGTACTTC.

The chain combines TRBV27 with TRBJ1-2, with TRBD1 matching over 7 bases. Looked up from germline, CDR1 is MNHEY and CDR2 is SMNVEV (reference sequence). V lost 4 bases and J lost 4; bases outside the gene matches: 9. The length of the CDR3 is 15 residues. The CDR3: CASSSRQGQIYGYTF. The CDR3 nucleotides read TGTGCCAGCAGTTCAAGACAGGGACAGATCTATGGCTACACCTTC.

In its sample, this clone was seen once. The chain links TRBV6-2 or TRBV6-3 to TRBJ2-6; weak D call: TRBD1 (6 bases). The CDR3 is 15 residues long. Germline CDR1 is MNHEY and CDR2 is SVGEGT. Trimming took off 5 bases at V and 3 bases at J, with 11 bases between the two ends. CDR3 in DNA: TGTGCCAGCAGTCGTACAGGGAGTGGGGCCAACGTCCTGACTTTC. Translated, it gives CASSRTGSGANVLTF.

The chain employs TRBV6-2 or TRBV6-3 and TRBJ1-1; D gene uncertain. The germline V gene encodes CDR1 MNHEY and CDR2 SVGEGT. The CDR3 length is 13 residues. V was clipped by 1 base and J by 4 bases, with 7 bases between them. The CDR3 loop is CASSYYYSTEAFF. CDR3 nucleotides: TGTGCCAGCAGTTACTATTATTCCACTGAAGCTTTCTTT.

A note on this clone: At one end, the junction sequence differs from germline, possibly due to a read error. The genes are TRBV15 and TRBJ2-3, with 8 positions matching TRBD1. CDR1 is LNHNV and CDR2 is YYDKDF in the germline V gene (reference sequence). CDR3 size: 14 residues. CDR3 in DNA: TGTGCCACCAGCCGAGACAGGGGAATAGATACGCAGTATTTT. Its translation: CATSRDRGIDTQYF.

The sample holds a few counts of this clone. This chain links TRBV4-2 with TRBJ2-2, with 7 bases that match TRBD2. Germline CDR1 LGHNA, CDR2 YNFKEQ. The CDR3 loop spans 16 amino acids. After removal of 4 bases from V and 7 bases from J, the junction contained 12 bases not matched to a gene. This CDR3 reads CASSLRGGPPHGELFF. In DNA form, the CDR3 reads TGTGCCAGCAGCCTCCGCGGGGGACCCCCACACGGGGAGCTGTTTTTT.

The V call is TRBV7-3, the J call TRBJ1-1; D not resolved. The CDR3 is 15 residues long. Trimming shortened V by 5 bases and J by 4 bases, and 17 bases separated the two germline ends. Germline V gives CDR1 SGHTA, CDR2 FQGTGA. CDR3 in DNA: TGTGCCAGCAGCCAAACCGGGGATGTGGGCACTGAAGCTTTCTTT. Translated, it gives CASSQTGDVGTEAFF.

The table lists this clone with a count of one. The rearrangement links TRBV7-2 to TRBJ1-2, with D possibly matching TRBD1 (5 bases). CDR1 is SGHTA, CDR2 FQGNSA, per germline. The CDR3 sequence is 16 residues long. The V and J ends lost 2 bases and 8 bases respectively, with 21 bases between them. DNA for the CDR3: TGTGCCAGCAGCTTAACTTTCACAGGCGCCATAGGGGGCTACACCTTC. Translation gives CASSLTFTGAIGGYTF.

The genes are TRBV7-2 and TRBJ1-1, with a possible D match to TRBD1 (5 bases). Deletions cut 2 bases from V and 4 bases from J, with 11 bases between. Germline CDR1 and CDR2: SGHTA and FQGNSA. CDR3 length equals 14 residues. The CDR3 loop is CASSLSRAATEAFF. Written as DNA, the CDR3 is TGTGCCAGCAGCTTAAGCAGGGCGGCCACTGAAGCTTTCTTT. The complete variable domain, with remaining parts taken from reference TRBV7-2 and TRBJ1-1, reads GAGVSQSPSNKVTEKGKDVELRCDPISGHTALYWYRQSLGQGLEFLIYFQGNSAPDKSGLPSDRFSAERTGGSVSTLTIQRTQQEDSAVYLCASSLSRAATEAFFGQGTRLTVV.

The rearrangement joins TRBV5-1 to TRBJ1-1; D unresolved. The CDR3 contains 15 residues. Germline CDR1 is SGHRS and CDR2 is YFSETQ. Trimming shortened V by 0 bases and J by 3 bases, and 12 bases separated the two germline ends. Here the CDR3 DNA reads TGCGCCAGCAGCTTGGGCTACAGTTTGTACACTGAAGCTTTCTTT. Protein: CASSLGYSLYTEAFF.

This sequence joins TRBV9 and TRBJ1-5, with D possibly TRBD1 on 6 matching bases. The CDR3 is 15 amino acids. V was cut by 4 bases and J by 4 bases, with 15 bases left in between. Germline V lookup: CDR1 SGDLS, CDR2 YYNGEE. The CDR3 region is CASSPEDRPNQPQHF. In DNA, the CDR3 is TGTGCCAGCAGCCCCGAAGACAGGCCTAATCAGCCCCAGCATTTT.

This clone was observed once. V and J are TRBV14 and TRBJ1-2, with D perhaps matching TRBD1 (6 bases). Germline CDR1 SGHDN, CDR2 FVKESK. The V end was cut by 3 bases, the J end by 7 bases, with 15 bases between. This CDR3 comprises 14 residues. CDR3 residues: CASSQANRVSGYTF. The CDR3 coding sequence is TGTGCCAGCAGCCAGGCCAACAGGGTCTCTGGCTACACCTTC.

The genes are TRBV5-1 and TRBJ2-1, with 7 bases lining up with TRBD1. Germline V gene sequence: CDR1 SGHRS, CDR2 YFSETQ. V lost 5 bases to trimming and J lost 1 base; unmatched junction nucleotides: 12. This CDR3 spans 17 amino acids. The CDR3: CASSLEGQARSYNEQFF. CDR3 in DNA: TGCGCCAGCAGTCTCGAAGGACAGGCGAGGTCCTACAATGAGCAGTTCTTC.

The chain couples TRBV6-5 to TRBJ2-1; TRBD1 agrees at 7 bases. CDR3 length: 15 residues. The junction had 14 bases not matched to a gene; V was cut back by 6 bases and J by 9 bases. CDR1 MNHEY and CDR2 SVGAGI come from the germline V gene. The chain's CDR3 is CASRQARDSASEQFF. The CDR3 nucleotides read TGTGCCAGCAGACAAGCCCGGGACAGTGCGAGTGAGCAGTTCTTC.

This chain connects TRBV19 to TRBJ1-5, with D possibly being TRBD1 (6 bases). V gave up 9 bases and J gave up 4 bases, with 19 bases separating them. Germline V CDR1 and CDR2: LNHDA, SQIVND (reference sequence). This CDR3 is built from 15 residues. The CDR3 DNA reads as TGTGCCAGCTCTCGGGGGGCCAGTGGGAATCAGCCCCAGCATTTT. Translation gives CASSRGASGNQPQHF. The variable domain in full, completed from reference TRBV19 and TRBJ1-5, reads DGGITQSPKYLFRKEGQNVTLSCEQNLNHDAMYWYRQDPGQGLRLIYYSQIVNDFQKGDIAEGYSVSREKKESFPLTVTSAQKNPTAFYLCASSRGASGNQPQHFGDGTRLSIL.

The chain is built from TRBV5-6 and TRBJ1-6, with 9 bases lining up with TRBD1. Per germline, CDR1 SGHDT and CDR2 YYEEEE. With 5 bases clipped from V and 7 bases from J, the junction kept 4 bases outside the gene matches. This CDR3 contains 14 residues. For the CDR3, the DNA is TGTGCCAGCAGGTCCGGGACAGGGAATTCACCCCTCCACTTT. Its translation is CASRSGTGNSPLHF.

V gene TRBV14 combines with J gene TRBJ1-5; 10 bases align to TRBD1. Germline V lookup: CDR1 SGHDN, CDR2 FVKESK. The CDR3 contains 17 residues. Trimming removed 0 bases from V and 6 bases from J; junction bases left unmatched: 8. The CDR3: CASSQEGQGYRCQPQHF. CDR3 bases: TGTGCCAGCAGCCAAGAGGGACAGGGGTACCGCTGTCAGCCCCAGCATTTT.

The chain is built from TRBV19 and TRBJ2-5; 9 bases agree with TRBD1. Germline V lookup: CDR1 LNHDA, CDR2 SQIVND (reference sequence). This CDR3 has 13 residues. Trimming took 6 bases from V and 5 from J; bases not matched to a gene: 4. CDR3 sequence: CASSRQGDETQYF. In DNA, the CDR3 is TGTGCCAGTAGCCGACAGGGGGATGAGACCCAGTACTTC. The complete variable domain, with remaining parts taken from reference TRBV19 and TRBJ2-5, reads DGGITQSPKYLFRKEGQNVTLSCEQNLNHDAMYWYRQDPGQGLRLIYYSQIVNDFQKGDIAEGYSVSREKKESFPLTVTSAQKNPTAFYLCASSRQGDETQYFGPGTRLLVL.

CDR3: CASSYGSYGYTF. In nucleotides, the CDR3 is TGTGCCAGCAGTTACGGGAGCTATGGCTACACCTTC. V gene TRBV6-5 combines with J gene TRBJ1-2; the D is unclear. The germline CDR1 and CDR2 sequences are MNHEY and SVGAGI. V lost 2 bases and J lost 4, with 5 bases in between. CDR3 length: 12 amino acids.

The rearrangement links TRBV7-2 to TRBJ2-1; a weak D match, TRBD1 (6 bases). Germline loops: CDR1 SGHTA, CDR2 FQGNSA. Trimming took off 1 base at V and 6 bases at J, with 16 bases between the two ends. This CDR3 is built from 16 residues. The DNA of the CDR3 is TGTGCCAGCAGCTTAGATTGGGCAGGGGTACGCAATGAGCAGTTCTTC. It specifies CASSLDWAGVRNEQFF.

About this clone itself: The junction and the germline gene differ at one end; a read error may be behind it. This chain joins TRBV7-7 and TRBJ2-1; TRBD2 matches 9 bases. This CDR3 has 16 amino acids. Germline values: CDR1 SSHAT, CDR2 FNYEAQ (reference sequence). CDR3 amino acids: CASSLRAGGPYNEQFF. CDR3 sequence (DNA): TGTGCTAGCAGCTTAAGAGCGGGGGGCCCCTACAATGAGCAGTTCTTC. Together with reference TRBV7-7 and TRBJ2-1, the CDR3 gives the full variable domain: GAGVSQSPRYKVTKRGQDVTLRCDPISSHATLYWYQQALGQGPEFLTYFNYEAQPDKSGLPSDRFSAERPEGSISTLTIQRTEQRDSAMYRCASSLRAGGPYNEQFFGPGTRLTVL.

The chain recombines TRBV10-3 with TRBJ1-3; D is unclear. V was shortened by 0 bases and J by 0 bases, with 12 bases between the two germline ends. Germline V lookup: CDR1 ENHRY, CDR2 SYGVKD. The CDR3 is 17 amino acids. The CDR3 region is CAISESIAVRSGNTIYF. The CDR3 DNA reads as TGTGCCATCAGTGAGTCGATCGCGGTCCGCTCTGGAAACACCATATATTTT.

This clone has a single count. The chain carries TRBV5-6 and TRBJ2-3, with 8 bases lining up with TRBD2. The CDR3 runs 13 residues. Germline V gene data show CDR1 as SGHDT and CDR2 as YYEEEE. Germline trimming cut 6 bases from V and 1 base from J; bases unmatched to any gene: 1. CDR3 coding DNA: TGTGCCAGCATGCGGGGGGGCACAGATACGCAGTATTTT. Translating it yields CASMRGGTDTQYF.

The chain carries TRBV19 and TRBJ1-1; maybe TRBD1 (5 bases). The CDR3 loop spans 11 amino acids. The germline V gene encodes CDR1 LNHDA and CDR2 SQIVND (reference sequence). The V end was cut by 8 bases, the J end by 5 bases, with 9 bases between. The CDR3 loop is CASGGGTEAFF. The CDR3 nucleotides read TGTGCCAGTGGGGGGGGTACTGAAGCTTTCTTT.